This TCR beta chain is from a study of T cell repertoires in cytomegalovirus infection. About the research overall: In the study, CMV epitopes included recently identified HLA-C-restricted and well-studied HLA-B-restricted ones. Through public TCR beta signatures, both CMV infection and matching HLA type were indicated. General study points: The cumulative frequency of public TCR beta families distinguished individuals who carried CMV together with the relevant HLA. It was HLA-C-restricted CMV-specific TCR beta clonotypes that dominated the response ex vivo.

There are 14 residues in the CDR3. Germline V gene sequence: CDR1 SGHDN, CDR2 FVKESK. Trimming cost V 5 bases and J 10 bases, with 18 bases left between them. In TCRdb, the reads were re-called with MiXCR into one record per CDR3 protein. The data show some 940,000 distinct CDR3 sequences, roughly 30% seen once. This clonotype appeared a few times. Its target is not known. The sequences come from cultured CD8+ T cells from PBMCs, collected from culture after CMV antigen stimulation. The chain links TRBV14 to TRBJ2-1, with D perhaps matching TRBD1 (5 bases). The TCR was taken from a human donor in good health (CMV status not recorded). Some clones in this sample may be carry-over from other donors' samples. In DNA, the CDR3 is TGTGCCAGCAGCGGCCGACCGATCACAGGAGAGCAGTTCTTC. As protein: CASSGRPITGEQFF.